The present T cell receptor (beta chain) was sequenced within a study of spatial heterogeneity in lung cancer. Turning to the study itself: The study consistently detected more beta-chain than alpha-chain sequences. The average appearance count of each unique TCR and UMI combination in raw reads was more than 9.5.

Stated time point: sample taken at primary tumor resection. Material for sequencing was whole RNA from tumor, nontumor lung or frozen PBMC, left unsorted. About 73 TRACERx patients with early, untreated non-small cell lung cancer donated samples. A single record per CDR3 protein comes from TCRdb applying MiXCR to the 5' RACE reads. The sample has more than 35,000 distinct CDR3 sequences, 5.2% seen once. The V segment lost 5 bases and the J segment 3 bases; nucleotides outside the gene matches: 1. From germline, CDR1 is SGHNT and CDR2 YENEEA. The CDR3 covers 13 residues. This TCR was sampled from a female donor with early-stage non-small cell lung cancer. The sample was PBMCs, taken at surgery. This chain uses TRBV11-3 with TRBJ2-1; 7 bases line up with TRBD2. CDR3 amino acids: CASSRTSYNEQFF. CDR3 nucleotides: TGTGCCAGCAGCCGGACTAGCTACAATGAGCAGTTCTTC.